The 12 T cell receptor beta chains given below trace back to one sample, sequenced in a study of cytomegalovirus exposure and HLA in healthy donors. It was with 60 Vbeta and 13 Jbeta primers that the PCR ran. Assay used: immunoSEQ multiplex PCR; TCRdb lists only in-frame clones, some missing. The table lists 120,000 or so clones, over 70% of them singletons. Sequencing used PBMCs. The source is a man aged 18 to 30 in good health and CMV-seropositive.

This chain links TRBV5-1 with TRBJ2-3, with TRBD1 matching 8 bases. Looked up from germline, CDR1 is SGHRS and CDR2 is YFSETQ. V lost 0 bases to trimming and J lost 2 bases; unmatched junction nucleotides: 17. The CDR3 runs to 20 residues. The CDR3 DNA is TGCGCCAGCAGCTTGGCTGCAGGGGGCCTTGGAATAGGGTCCACAGATACGCAGTATTTT. Translation gives CASSLAAGGLGIGSTDTQYF.

The chain employs TRBV5-1 and TRBJ1-2; 9 bases are a match to TRBD1. J was trimmed by 4 bases and V by 5 bases; bases with no gene match: 9. The germline V gene has CDR1 SGHRS and CDR2 YFSETQ. This CDR3 has 15 amino acids. CDR3 sequence: CASRAGTGNAYGYTF. The CDR3 DNA reads TGCGCCAGCAGAGCAGGGACAGGGAACGCCTATGGCTACACCTTC.

Here the CDR3 DNA reads TGCGCCAGCAGCCAAGAAGGAGTACAGGGGGATAATTCACCCCTCCACTTT. It yields the protein CASSQEGVQGDNSPLHF. The rearrangement joins TRBV4-1 to TRBJ1-6, with 8 bases aligning to TRBD1. V shed 0 bases, J shed 5 bases, and the junction held 6 bases outside the gene matches. Germline V gene sequence: CDR1 MGHRA, CDR2 YSYEKL. The CDR3 sequence is 17 residues long.

The chain couples TRBV5-4 to TRBJ2-2; D is unresolved. The CDR3 runs to 13 residues. V was shortened by 4 bases and J by 7 bases, with 11 bases between the two germline ends. Germline-derived CDR1 and CDR2 are SGHNT and YYREEE (reference sequence). This chain's CDR3 is CASSLDPGGELFF. DNA of the CDR3: TGTGCCAGCAGCCTTGACCCGGGCGGGGAGCTGTTTTTT.

V usage is TRBV5-4 and J usage is TRBJ2-5; TRBD1 agrees at 10 bases. The J call may be faulty, since TRBJ2-7 better matches the DNA end. This CDR3 is built from 15 residues. Germline CDR1 reads SGHNT; CDR2 reads YYREEE (reference sequence). This chain's CDR3 is CASSVPGQGSNEQYF. CDR3 coding DNA: TGTGCCAGCAGCGTCCCGGGACAGGGGAGCAACGAGCAGTACTTC.

This chain uses TRBV7-9 with TRBJ1-3; a weak D match, TRBD1 (6 bases). V lost 0 bases and J 6 bases, leaving 9 bases between the germline ends. CDR1 is SEHNR and CDR2 is FQNEAQ in the germline V gene (reference sequence). The CDR3 loop spans 14 amino acids. CDR3 DNA: TGTGCCAGCAGCTTAGCGGGGACACCAAACACCATATATTTT. Residues: CASSLAGTPNTIYF.

This chain links TRBV6-1 with TRBJ1-1; TRBD1 aligns across 9 bases. The length of the CDR3 is 17 residues. V was clipped by 4 bases and J by 5 bases; unmatched bases: 14. Germline CDR1 reads MNHNS; CDR2 reads SASEGT. The CDR3 loop reads CASSGPDRGNWRTEAFF. For the CDR3, the DNA is TGTGCCAGCAGTGGCCCAGACAGGGGGAATTGGAGGACTGAAGCTTTCTTT.

The CDR3 loop is CASSLLMASEQYF. The CDR3 bases are TGTGCCAGCAGCTTATTAATGGCTAGCGAGCAGTACTTC. The V gene is TRBV7-2, the J gene TRBJ2-5; D is unclear. The end of the DNA aligns better with TRBJ2-7, so the J call may be wrong. This CDR3 contains 13 residues. Germline V gene sequence: CDR1 SGHTA, CDR2 FQGNSA.

V gene TRBV7-9 combines with J gene TRBJ1-5; D perhaps matches TRBD1 (5 bases). Deletions cut 5 bases from V and 5 bases from J, with 13 bases between. Germline CDR1 SEHNR, CDR2 FQNEAQ (reference sequence). The CDR3 extends over 14 amino acids. The CDR3 protein is CASSAGGLHQPQHF. The CDR3 bases are TGTGCCAGCAGCGCCGGGGGGTTGCATCAGCCCCAGCATTTT.

V is TRBV4-3 and J is TRBJ1-5; D is undetermined. Germline-derived CDR1 and CDR2 are LGHNA and YSLEER. This CDR3 comprises 15 residues. V lost 0 bases and J 1 base, leaving 7 bases between the germline ends. For the CDR3, the DNA is TGCGCCAGCAGCCAAGACACAGTAAGCAATCAGCCCCAGCATTTT. This encodes CASSQDTVSNQPQHF.

This rearrangement joins TRBV9 to TRBJ2-5, with 8 positions matching TRBD2. Germline V CDR1 and CDR2: SGDLS, YYNGEE. This CDR3 has 14 residues. After removal of 4 bases from V and 2 bases from J, the junction contained 4 bases not matched to a gene. Here the CDR3 reads CASSPSSGQETQYF. In DNA, the CDR3 is TGTGCCAGCAGCCCCTCTAGCGGGCAAGAGACCCAGTACTTC. Combining the CDR3 with reference TRBV9 and TRBJ2-5 gives the whole variable domain DSGVTQTPKHLITATGQRVTLRCSPRSGDLSVYWYQQSLDQGLQFLIQYYNGEERAKGNILERFSAQQFPDLHSELNLSSLELGDSALYFCASSPSSGQETQYFGPGTRLLVL.

V gene TRBV30 combines with J gene TRBJ1-1; 8 bases agree with TRBD1. Germline loops: CDR1 GTSNPN, CDR2 SVGIG (reference sequence). V was clipped by 5 bases and J by 1 base; unmatched bases: 9. The CDR3 totals 15 residues. The CDR3 loop is CAWSRGGTGNTEAFF. CDR3 coding DNA: TGTGCCTGGTCACGAGGGGGGACAGGGAACACTGAAGCTTTCTTT.